These 20 T cell receptor beta chains were sequenced from one sample in a study of blood T cells in healthy people across ages. The authors ran a second PCR of roughly 7 to 11 cycles using a sample-barcoded 5' primer and a J-beta primer mix. MiXCR was run by TCRdb on the 5' RACE reads, yielding one entry per CDR3 protein. The sample gives 540,000 or so distinct CDR3 sequences, about 26% of which show up once; roughly 20% is in the top ten. Sequencing was carried out using blood. These receptors all come from a woman between 65 and 79 years old in good health.

In its sample, this clonotype was seen a few times. The DNA for the CDR3 is TGCGCCAGCAGCTCGGGCCCGGGGAAAGAGACCCAGTACTTC. Translation: CASSSGPGKETQYF. This rearrangement joins TRBV5-1 to TRBJ2-5; D perhaps matches TRBD2 (5 bases). V dropped 3 bases and J dropped 3 bases, with 12 bases sitting between them. CDR3 length equals 14 residues. CDR1 is SGHRS and CDR2 is YFSETQ in the germline V gene.

This clonotype was recorded a few times. V gene TRBV6-2 or TRBV6-3 combines with J gene TRBJ2-1, with 9 bases fitting TRBD2. This CDR3 comprises 16 residues. Germline loops: CDR1 MNHEY, CDR2 SVGEGT. The trim removed 2 bases at V and 8 bases at J, leaving 10 bases unmatched. The CDR3 here is CASSYGLAGVGYEQFF. For the CDR3, the DNA is TGTGCCAGCAGTTACGGATTAGCGGGGGTTGGCTATGAGCAGTTCTTC.

This clonotype was recorded a few times. V is TRBV7-8 and J is TRBJ2-1, with TRBD1 matching 9 bases. CDR1 and CDR2 from the germline V gene are SGHVS and FQNEAQ. J was trimmed by 6 bases and V by 4 bases; bases with no gene match: 7. The CDR3 totals 15 residues. The CDR3 is CASSSSGTGSNEQFF. The CDR3, as DNA: TGTGCCAGCAGCTCCTCCGGGACAGGGAGCAATGAGCAGTTCTTC. Using reference TRBV7-8 and TRBJ2-1 for the parts outside the CDR3, the full variable domain is GAGVSQSPRYKVAKRGQDVALRCDPISGHVSLFWYQQALGQGPEFLTYFQNEAQLDKSGLPSDRFFAERPEGSVSTLKIQRTQQEDSAVYLCASSSSGTGSNEQFFGPGTRLTVL.

CDR3 nucleotides: TGTGCCAGCAGCCTACAACGGGGCCACCAAGAGACCCAGTACTTC. Its translation: CASSLQRGHQETQYF. This rearrangement joins TRBV11-1 to TRBJ2-5, with D perhaps TRBD1 or TRBD2 (5 bases each). Germline loops: CDR1 SGHAT, CDR2 FQDESV (reference sequence). This CDR3 spans 15 amino acids. Between the trimmed V and J ends, which lost 5 bases and 0 bases, there was a span of 13 bases.

The DNA of the CDR3 is TGTGCCAGCAGCTTAGAGGGTACACACACAGATACGCAGTATTTT. Translating it yields CASSLEGTHTDTQYF. This chain joins TRBV11-3 and TRBJ2-3; D gene uncertain. Trimming left V 0 bases short and J 2 bases short, with 9 bases between. The CDR3 covers 15 residues. Germline V gives CDR1 SGHNT, CDR2 YENEEA.

The rearrangement joins TRBV7-2 to TRBJ1-2; the D gene is possibly TRBD1 (5 bases). The V gene's germline CDR1 is SGHTA and CDR2 FQGNSA. The germline V and J ends were trimmed by 4 bases and 8 bases, with 20 bases remaining between them. The CDR3 extends over 15 amino acids. CDR3 nucleotide sequence: TGTGCCAGCAGCTCCACAGGCCCCACGGGACGAGGCTACACCTTC. Its protein is CASSSTGPTGRGYTF.

Many counts were recorded for this clonotype. The chain joins TRBV9 to TRBJ2-3, with D uncertain. CDR3 length: 12 amino acids. Trimming removed 4 bases at V and 2 bases at J, with 5 bases between. The germline V gene encodes CDR1 SGDLS and CDR2 YYNGEE. The CDR3 reads CASSTHTDTQYF. CDR3 in DNA: TGTGCCAGCAGCACCCACACAGATACGCAGTATTTT.

This clonotype was found a few times. Sequence at one end of the junction differs from germline and may be a read error. The rearrangement links TRBV25-1 to TRBJ2-5; D call uncertain. TRBJ2-1 matches the DNA end more closely, so the J call is doubtful. CDR3 size: 13 residues. Germline lookup yields CDR1 MGHDK and CDR2 SYGVNS. The CDR3 nucleotides read TGTGCCAGCAGTGTTGTCTCCTGCAATGAGCAGTTCTTC. This gives the protein CASSVVSCNEQFF.

The chain carries TRBV3-1 and TRBJ2-3; D gene unclear. The V end lost 3 bases, the J end lost 2 bases, and 9 bases lay between the germline ends. The CDR3 covers 14 residues. Germline CDR1 is LGHDT and CDR2 is YNNKEL (reference sequence). CDR3 residues: CASSQGKVTDTQYF. DNA of the CDR3: TGTGCCAGCAGCCAGGGGAAGGTCACAGATACGCAGTATTTT.

This clonotype came up many times. Here the CDR3 DNA reads TGCGCCAGCAGCTTGGTTCCCCTTGGATCCTACAATGAGCAGTTCTTC. It codes for CASSLVPLGSYNEQFF. The rearrangement joins TRBV5-1 to TRBJ2-1; D is ambiguous. Per the germline V gene, CDR1 is SGHRS and CDR2 is YFSETQ. This CDR3 comprises 16 residues. V was cut by 0 bases and J by 1 base, with 11 bases left in between.

This clonotype was counted between two and nine times. The V call is TRBV10-3, the J call TRBJ2-1, with 7 bases aligning to TRBD2. Germline CDR1 reads ENHRY; CDR2 reads SYGVKD. This CDR3 contains 14 residues. The ends lost 5 bases at V and 2 bases at J; junction bases unmatched: 3. CDR3 sequence (DNA): TGTGCCATCAGTCCAAGCGGGGCCTACAATGAGCAGTTCTTC. Translating gives CAISPSGAYNEQFF.

The V and J genes are TRBV7-2 and TRBJ2-7, with 9 bases matching TRBD1. V shed 2 bases, J shed 5 bases, and the junction held 10 bases outside the gene matches. This CDR3 spans 16 amino acids. Per the germline V gene, CDR1 is SGHTA and CDR2 is FQGNSA. The CDR3 spells CASSLYYRRTGDEQYF. For the CDR3, the DNA is TGTGCCAGCAGCTTATATTACCGTCGGACAGGGGACGAGCAGTACTTC.

The chain carries TRBV7-7 and TRBJ2-1; 9 bases agree with TRBD1. The V gene's germline CDR1 is SSHAT and CDR2 FNYEAQ (reference sequence). The CDR3 has 14 amino acids. The V and J ends lost 5 bases and 7 bases, in that order; junction bases with no gene match: 6. This CDR3 is CASSKTGQGNEQFF. CDR3 nucleotide sequence: TGTGCCAGCAGCAAAACGGGACAGGGAAATGAGCAGTTCTTC.

The genes are TRBV20-1 and TRBJ2-5, with 10 bases matching TRBD2. Losses at the gene ends were 0 bases for V and 5 bases for J; bases not matched to a gene: 9. The CDR3 has 16 residues. Germline V lookup: CDR1 DFQATT, CDR2 SNEGSKA (reference sequence). This CDR3 reads CSARDASGGVGETQYF. CDR3 bases: TGCAGTGCTAGAGATGCAAGCGGGGGGGTCGGGGAGACCCAGTACTTC.

The chain recombines TRBV25-1 with TRBJ1-1; D not certain. CDR1 MGHDK and CDR2 SYGVNS come from the germline V gene. Trimming took off 8 bases at V and 3 bases at J, with 13 bases between the two ends. The length of the CDR3 is 13 residues. The chain's CDR3 is CASDVTAHTEAFF. In DNA form, the CDR3 reads TGTGCCAGCGATGTAACAGCACACACTGAAGCTTTCTTT.

This clonotype was seen a handful of times. V is TRBV6-6 and J is TRBJ1-6; 10 nucleotides agree with TRBD1. After removal of 7 bases from V and 9 bases from J, the junction contained 6 bases not matched to a gene. This CDR3 has 14 residues. In germline, CDR1 is MNHNY, CDR2 SVGAGI (reference sequence). The CDR3, as DNA: TGTGCCAGCACCGTGACAGGGGGCGTTTCACCCCTCCACTTT. Amino acids: CASTVTGGVSPLHF.

The rearrangement uses TRBV12-3 or TRBV12-4 and TRBJ2-1; 7 bases align to TRBD2. The CDR3 extends over 18 amino acids. V was pared by 6 bases and J by 1 base, with 15 bases of the junction left unmatched. CDR3 loop: CASRLLRGDYLSYNEQFF. For the CDR3, the DNA is TGTGCCAGCAGGCTTCTCCGTGGGGACTACCTTTCCTACAATGAGCAGTTCTTC.

The sample holds a few counts of this clonotype. This rearrangement joins TRBV11-2 to TRBJ2-1; TRBD1 might be the D (6 bases). The CDR3 is made up of 14 amino acids. Between the trimmed V and J ends, which lost 8 bases and 6 bases, there was a span of 17 bases. Germline-derived CDR1 and CDR2 are SGHAT and FQNNGV. CDR3 in amino acids: CASGQSRSPNEQFF. CDR3 DNA: TGTGCCAGCGGACAGAGCCGTAGCCCCAATGAGCAGTTCTTC.

This clonotype was recorded many times. This chain links TRBV5-1 with TRBJ2-3; 9 nucleotides line up with TRBD1. The germline V gene encodes CDR1 SGHRS and CDR2 YFSETQ. Trimming removed 7 bases from V and 5 bases from J; junction bases left unmatched: 8. The CDR3 sequence is 14 residues long. CDR3 DNA: TGCGCCAGCGAGAAAGGGACAGGGAAAGATACGCAGTATTTT. The encoded protein is CASEKGTGKDTQYF.

This clonotype was picked up a small number of times. The CDR3: CASSLVTGVGELFF. Here the CDR3 DNA reads TGTGCCAGCAGCTTGGTAACGGGGGTCGGGGAGCTGTTTTTT. This chain links TRBV5-6 with TRBJ2-2, with D perhaps matching TRBD2 (6 bases). The ends were cut back, 0 bases at V and 7 bases at J, with 10 bases in the middle. Germline V gives CDR1 SGHDT, CDR2 YYEEEE. The CDR3 contains 14 residues.